This T cell receptor (beta chain) is from a study of blood T cell repertoires in COVID-19. Assay: immunoSEQ multiplex PCR; the TCRdb copy retains only in-frame clones and omits some. The sample comprises around 350,000 clones, about 87% of which are singletons, and over 2.5% rests with the top ten. The CDR3 runs 14 residues. The J segment lost 8 bases and the V segment lost 2 bases, leaving 8 bases of the junction unmatched. Germline CDR1 LGHDT, CDR2 YNNKEL (reference sequence). The chain recombines TRBV3-1 (or the pseudogene TRBV3-2) with TRBJ1-1, with TRBD1 matching over 7 bases. The source is a human donor in a cohort sampled during active COVID-19. Sequenced input: peripheral blood. The CDR3, as DNA: TGTGCCAGCAGCCAATTTACAGGGGCAGGGGAAGCTTTCTTT. This sequence encodes CASSQFTGAGEAFF.